This T cell receptor (beta chain) stems from a study of blood T cell repertoires in COVID-19. Background on the study: PBMCs, B-cell-depleted T cells, or T cells were the source of the cDNA or gDNA that made up the material.

This clone rates as medium-sized. The CDR3 covers 14 residues. The V end was cut by 8 bases, the J end by 3 bases, with 11 bases between. The germline V gene has CDR1 WSHSY and CDR2 SAAADI. The repertoire was sequenced with immunoSEQ multiplex PCR; TCRdb's copy has only in-frame clones and lacks some. The repertoire consists of 120,000 or so clones, with approximately 90% occurring once and the leading ten covering roughly 1.4%. Sequenced sample: peripheral blood. The source of this sequence is a human donor in a cohort sampled during active COVID-19. V is TRBV10-2 and J is TRBJ2-6, with D unresolved. Here the CDR3 DNA reads TGCGCCAGCCACCCGGGTCGTGGGGCCAACGTCCTGACTTTC. Protein sequence: CASHPGRGANVLTF.